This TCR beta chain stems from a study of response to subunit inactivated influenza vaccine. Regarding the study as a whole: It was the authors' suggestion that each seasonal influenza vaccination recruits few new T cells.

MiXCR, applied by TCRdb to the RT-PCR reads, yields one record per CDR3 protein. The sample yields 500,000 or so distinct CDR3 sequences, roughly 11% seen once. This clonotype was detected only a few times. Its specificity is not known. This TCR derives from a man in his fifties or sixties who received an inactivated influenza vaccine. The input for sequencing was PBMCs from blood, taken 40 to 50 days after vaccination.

The CDR3 DNA reads TGCGCCAGCAGCTTGGGACGGGCCATCCAAGAGACCCAGTACTTC. This translates into CASSLGRAIQETQYF. The rearrangement links TRBV5-1 to TRBJ2-5; D gene uncertain. The CDR3 consists of 15 residues. V was clipped by 0 bases and J by 1 base, with 10 bases between them. Per germline, CDR1 SGHRS and CDR2 YFSETQ.